Below are 29 T cell receptor beta chains sequenced from a single sample in a study of graft-versus-host responses after intestinal transplantation. TCRdb's copy holds only in-frame clones and misses some; the assay was immunoSEQ multiplex PCR. Among a few thousand clones listed, 70% to 80% were seen once. Lamina propria and intraepithelial lymphocytes were released by processing graft tissue. This sample comprised ileum tissue, obtained 9 days after transplant. The source of these receptors is a human patient who received an intestinal transplant, so some T cells may come from the graft donor.

This sequence joins TRBV4-1 and TRBJ2-7; 7 bases match TRBD1. There are 14 residues in the CDR3. V trimming: 5 bases; J trimming: 4 bases; junction bases outside the gene matches: 8. Germline CDR1 reads MGHRA; CDR2 reads YSYEKL. The CDR3 here is CASSYTGEMYEQYF. The CDR3 DNA sequence: TGCGCCAGCAGCTATACAGGGGAAATGTACGAGCAGTACTTC.

There are a few counts of this clone. This sequence joins TRBV15 and TRBJ1-5; D possibly corresponds to TRBD1 (6 bases). Germline V lookup: CDR1 LNHNV, CDR2 YYDKDF (reference sequence). V shed 0 bases and J shed 4 bases, with 16 bases lying between them. The CDR3 runs 17 residues. The CDR3 DNA is TGTGCCACCAGCAGAGATCCCGGGGGAGGGGGTAATCAGCCCCAGCATTTT. The encoded protein is CATSRDPGGGGNQPQHF.

The count of this clone is one. V gene TRBV7-9 combines with J gene TRBJ1-6; D not resolved. Between the trimmed V and J ends, which lost 5 bases and 0 bases, there was a span of 17 bases. This CDR3 is 18 amino acids long. From germline, CDR1 is SEHNR and CDR2 FQNEAQ (reference sequence). In DNA form, the CDR3 reads TGTGCCAGCAGCACCCAGTTCAAAGGGAGCTCCTATAATTCACCCCTCCACTTT. Translation gives CASSTQFKGSSYNSPLHF.

The chain couples TRBV6-4 to TRBJ2-3; no definite D call. V lost 2 bases and J 1 base, leaving 10 bases between the germline ends. Germline CDR1 reads MRHNA; CDR2 reads SNTAGT. The length of the CDR3 is 15 residues. The CDR3 DNA follows: TGTGCCAGCAGTGACGCGTATGGGGGCACAGATACGCAGTATTTT. Protein product: CASSDAYGGTDTQYF.

The chain is built from TRBV12-5 and TRBJ2-7; 7 bases line up with TRBD1. The CDR3 totals 13 residues. Germline V CDR1 and CDR2: LGHNT, FRNRAP. The ends lost 5 bases at V and 1 base at J; junction bases unmatched: 2. The CDR3 DNA reads TGTGCTAGTGGTAGGGACAGATCCTACGAGCAGTACTTC. It codes for CASGRDRSYEQYF.

The chain recombines TRBV4-1 with TRBJ1-1; D possibly corresponds to TRBD1 (6 bases). Germline loops: CDR1 MGHRA, CDR2 YSYEKL. The CDR3 totals 16 residues. V lost 5 bases and J 2 bases, leaving 18 bases between the germline ends. As DNA, the CDR3 is TGCGCCAGCAGCTCTCCCTGGGGACACGGAAACACTGAAGCTTTCTTT. Translated: CASSSPWGHGNTEAFF.

Remarks on this clone: A read error may account for a junction end that differs from germline. The genes are TRBV11-3 and TRBJ2-3; 11 bases line up with TRBD2. Germline CDR1 and CDR2: SGHNT and YENEEA. This CDR3 is 15 amino acids long. CDR3 protein: CASRLAGGLADTQYF. The CDR3 nucleotides read TGTGCCAGCAGGTTAGCGGGGGGGCTGGCAGATACGCAGTATTTT.

The chain recombines TRBV4-2 with TRBJ2-7; D remains unclear. The V end was cut by 4 bases, the J end by 6 bases, with 19 bases between. The CDR3 has 15 residues. Germline values: CDR1 LGHNA, CDR2 YNFKEQ. The CDR3 reads CASSREQAFYGEQYF. In nucleotides, the CDR3 is TGTGCCAGCAGCCGCGAACAAGCTTTTTATGGCGAGCAGTACTTC.

The CDR3 spells CASTPIDRNYGYTF. The CDR3 bases are TGTGCCAGCACCCCTATAGACAGAAACTATGGCTACACCTTC. The chain couples TRBV6-1 to TRBJ1-2, with D possibly being TRBD1 (5 bases). Germline V CDR1 and CDR2: MNHNS, SASEGT. This CDR3 spans 14 amino acids. V gave up 7 bases and J gave up 2 bases, with 14 bases separating them.

V gene TRBV7-8 combines with J gene TRBJ1-1; no definite D call. Between the trimmed V and J ends, which lost 4 bases and 8 bases, there was a span of 14 bases. Germline V gene data show CDR1 as SGHVS and CDR2 as FQNEAQ. This CDR3 is 13 amino acids long. Here the CDR3 DNA reads TGTGCCAGCAGCTCCAACTGGGCCGGAGAAGCTTTCTTT. Residues: CASSSNWAGEAFF.

The CDR3, as DNA: TGTGCCAGCAGCTTACAAGGGTTGGGCCCCAACTATGGCTACACCTTC. As protein: CASSLQGLGPNYGYTF. The genes are TRBV7-9 and TRBJ1-2; D is unclear. Trimming took off 2 bases at V and 2 bases at J, with 15 bases between the two ends. The CDR3 has 16 amino acids. Germline values: CDR1 SEHNR, CDR2 FQNEAQ (reference sequence).

The chain couples TRBV5-1 to TRBJ1-1; possible D gene TRBD1, 6 bases. CDR3 length: 15 residues. The V end lost 4 bases, the J end lost 0 bases, and 13 bases lay between the germline ends. Germline V gene data show CDR1 as SGHRS and CDR2 as YFSETQ. In DNA, the CDR3 is TGCGCCAGCAGCGACCCGGGACACATGAACACTGAAGCTTTCTTT. Translating it yields CASSDPGHMNTEAFF.

This clone turned up a few times. V and J are TRBV6-4 and TRBJ2-1; 13 bases fit TRBD2. This CDR3 region has 15 residues. CDR1 MRHNA and CDR2 SNTAGT come from the germline V gene. The V segment lost 3 bases and the J segment 6 bases; nucleotides outside the gene matches: 2. The CDR3: CASSERLAGGNEQFF. The CDR3 nucleotides are TGTGCCAGCAGTGAGAGACTAGCGGGGGGCAATGAGCAGTTCTTC.

A few counts support this clone. This chain links TRBV6-5 with TRBJ2-7; TRBD1 is a possible D gene (6 bases). Germline V gene sequence: CDR1 MNHEY, CDR2 SVGAGI. CDR3 length: 15 amino acids. V was cut by 2 bases and J by 0 bases, with 11 bases left in between. The CDR3 bases are TGTGCCAGCAGTTACCTCCCGGGACACTCCTACGAGCAGTACTTC. Translating gives CASSYLPGHSYEQYF.

The rearrangement uses TRBV5-1 and TRBJ2-2, with D tentatively TRBD2 (6 bases). Trimming stripped 7 bases from V and 5 bases from J, with 18 bases between. The CDR3 covers 15 residues. Germline values: CDR1 SGHRS, CDR2 YFSETQ. The DNA for the CDR3 is TGCGCCAGCCGACCCTTGAGGGCGGGGACCGGGGAGCTGTTTTTT. The encoded protein is CASRPLRAGTGELFF.

This rearrangement joins TRBV18 to TRBJ2-3; no clear D gene. Germline CDR1 and CDR2: KGHSH and LQKENI. Trimming took 3 bases from V and 0 from J, leaving 13 bases between them. The CDR3 loop spans 16 amino acids. CDR3 nucleotides: TGTGCCAGCTCACCCCCAAGGGCTTCTAGCACAGATACGCAGTATTTT. It is translated as CASSPPRASSTDTQYF.

The chain couples TRBV10-3 to TRBJ2-6, with D maybe TRBD1 (5 bases). V lost 6 bases and J 0 bases, leaving 18 bases between the germline ends. The CDR3 covers 18 residues. Germline CDR1 is ENHRY and CDR2 is SYGVKD. The CDR3 loop is CAIRDGHFSTSGANVLTF. In DNA form, the CDR3 reads TGTGCCATCAGGGACGGACACTTTTCCACCTCTGGGGCCAACGTCCTGACTTTC.

This clone was detected once. The gene calls are TRBV18 and TRBJ1-1; the D is unclear. The germline gives CDR1 KGHSH, CDR2 LQKENI. There are 12 residues in the CDR3. V was trimmed by 2 bases and J by 3 bases, leaving 4 bases between them. In DNA form, the CDR3 reads TGTGCCAGCTCACCAGGGGACACTGAAGCTTTCTTT. Amino acids: CASSPGDTEAFF.

The chain recombines TRBV7-6 with TRBJ2-7; 7 bases align to TRBD1. Looked up from germline, CDR1 is SGHVS and CDR2 is FNYEAQ. With 5 bases clipped from V and 2 bases from J, the junction kept 9 bases outside the gene matches. The CDR3 is made up of 15 amino acids. The CDR3 region is CASSGRDSKTYEQYF. CDR3 nucleotides: TGTGCCAGCAGCGGACGGGACAGCAAAACCTACGAGCAGTACTTC.

V is TRBV25-1 and J is TRBJ2-3; D not resolved. Trimming left V 3 bases short and J 0 bases short, with 13 bases between. Germline CDR1 MGHDK, CDR2 SYGVNS. The CDR3 contains 16 residues. The CDR3 sequence is CASSESRVYSTDTQYF. The CDR3 nucleotides are TGTGCCAGCAGTGAGAGTCGGGTTTATAGCACAGATACGCAGTATTTT.

The chain links TRBV5-1 to TRBJ2-2; D gene ambiguous. Trimming shortened V by 0 bases and J by 2 bases, and 8 bases separated the two germline ends. Germline lookup yields CDR1 SGHRS and CDR2 YFSETQ. The CDR3 sequence is 15 residues long. The CDR3 spells CASSLDIRNTGELFF. The CDR3 DNA follows: TGCGCCAGCAGCTTGGATATCAGAAACACCGGGGAGCTGTTTTTT.

This clone was recorded once. The V and J genes are TRBV4-1 and TRBJ2-7, with D perhaps matching TRBD1 (5 bases). This CDR3 region has 16 residues. Trimming took off 4 bases at V and 0 bases at J, with 16 bases between the two ends. CDR1 and CDR2 (germline): MGHRA, YSYEKL. CDR3 sequence (DNA): TGCGCCAGCAGCCGCCTGCCACAGGTTTTCTCCTACGAGCAGTACTTC. Translated, it gives CASSRLPQVFSYEQYF.

CDR3 nucleotide sequence: TGTGCCAGCAGCTTAGAGGACAGGGGTCAAGAGACCCAGTACTTC. The encoded protein is CASSLEDRGQETQYF. This rearrangement joins TRBV7-6 to TRBJ2-5; 9 bases are a match to TRBD1. In germline, CDR1 is SGHVS, CDR2 FNYEAQ. The CDR3 runs to 15 residues. J gave up 2 bases and V 1 base, and 2 bases lay outside the gene matches.

The chain links TRBV11-2 to TRBJ2-7; the match to TRBD1 covers 10 bases. Germline V gene data show CDR1 as SGHAT and CDR2 as FQNNGV. J was trimmed by 9 bases and V by 1 base; bases with no gene match: 0. The CDR3 runs 12 residues. The CDR3 protein is CASSLGQGAQYF. Here the CDR3 DNA reads TGTGCCAGCAGCTTAGGACAGGGGGCGCAGTACTTC.

The chain carries TRBV5-1 and TRBJ2-5; D may be TRBD1 (5 bases). CDR1 and CDR2 (germline): SGHRS, YFSETQ. This CDR3 has 15 residues. V lost 3 bases and J 4 bases, leaving 16 bases between the germline ends. This chain's CDR3 is CASSSWTRDGETQYF. In nucleotides, the CDR3 is TGCGCCAGCAGCTCATGGACAAGGGATGGAGAGACCCAGTACTTC.

The chain is built from TRBV7-2 and TRBJ2-5; the match to TRBD1 covers 8 bases. This CDR3 has 16 amino acids. V lost 2 bases to trimming and J lost 0 bases; unmatched junction nucleotides: 5. Germline loops: CDR1 SGHTA, CDR2 FQGNSA. Here the CDR3 reads CASSLRTGLHQETQYF. The CDR3 DNA follows: TGTGCCAGCAGCTTAAGGACAGGGCTCCACCAAGAGACCCAGTACTTC.

The genes are TRBV6-4 and TRBJ2-3, with D uncertain. The CDR3 sequence is 14 residues long. Germline loops: CDR1 MRHNA, CDR2 SNTAGT. V lost 3 bases and J lost 0, with 7 bases in between. The CDR3 sequence: CASSETSSTDTQYF. Written as DNA, the CDR3 is TGTGCCAGCAGTGAGACCTCTAGCACAGATACGCAGTATTTT.

The V call is TRBV7-9, the J call TRBJ1-1; D perhaps matches TRBD1 (5 bases). Looked up from germline, CDR1 is SEHNR and CDR2 is FQNEAQ (reference sequence). The CDR3 covers 17 residues. Trimming pared 7 bases from V and 1 base from J, leaving 22 bases between. As DNA, the CDR3 is TGTGCCAGCACCATAAAAAAACCGGGACTCAAGAACACTGAAGCTTTCTTT. Translation: CASTIKKPGLKNTEAFF.

This chain links TRBV5-5 with TRBJ1-5, with D possibly being TRBD1 (5 bases). The V end lost 0 bases, the J end lost 7 bases, and 11 bases lay between the germline ends. CDR1 SGHKS and CDR2 YYEKEE come from the germline V gene (reference sequence). The CDR3 consists of 14 residues. As DNA, the CDR3 is TGTGCCAGCAGCTTGGAGGGCAGGGACCAGCCCCAGCATTTT. Translation gives CASSLEGRDQPQHF.